One and the same sample provided the 25 T cell receptor beta chains below, sequenced in a study of T cell responses to AZD1222 COVID-19 vaccine (dated by TCRdb to 2020 to 2023). Library creation used the immunoSEQ multiplex PCR assay. What TCRdb holds here is the immuneACCESS table cut down to in-frame rearrangements. Part of the clones is not present; checked against another copy, under half of the missing clones reflect an unresolved V gene, and the others are unexplained. Recorded for this sample are about 120,000 clones; about 89% of them occurred a single time. Of the sample, over 9.5% is held by the ten largest clones. The sample's time point label, decoded: baseline before first vaccination. This material consisted of peripheral blood, taken on day 0 of AZD1222 vaccination. These receptors originate from an adult in good health.

This chain links TRBV7-2 with TRBJ2-7; tentatively, D is TRBD2 (6 bases). The CDR3 has 16 residues. V lost 0 bases, J lost 0 bases, and 12 bases lay in between. Per the germline V gene, CDR1 is SGHTA and CDR2 is FQGNSA. The CDR3 spells CASSLASSGNSYEQYF. The CDR3 region has the DNA TGTGCCAGCAGCTTAGCTAGTAGCGGAAACTCCTACGAGCAGTACTTC.

The chain is built from TRBV7-3 and TRBJ2-1, with 11 nucleotides matching TRBD2. CDR3 length equals 15 residues. Germline CDR1 SGHTA, CDR2 FQGTGA. V lost 5 bases to trimming and J lost 4 bases; unmatched junction nucleotides: 4. The CDR3: CASSLLAGVYNEQFF. CDR3 DNA sequence: TGTGCCAGCAGCCTACTAGCGGGAGTTTACAATGAGCAGTTCTTC.

There are a few counts of this clone. V is TRBV19 and J is TRBJ1-4; 7 nucleotides agree with TRBD1. After removal of 1 base from V and 5 bases from J, the junction contained 4 bases not matched to a gene. The CDR3 has 15 amino acids. Germline CDR1 LNHDA, CDR2 SQIVND (reference sequence). The DNA for the CDR3 is TGTGCCAGTAGTATAGGCGACAGGGCGAATGAAAAACTGTTTTTT. It translates to CASSIGDRANEKLFF.

This clone was counted once. The chain is built from TRBV3-1 (or the pseudogene TRBV3-2) and TRBJ1-3; D gene uncertain. Per the germline V gene, CDR1 is LGHDT and CDR2 is YNNKEL (reference sequence). V was shortened by 2 bases and J by 4 bases, with 6 bases between the two germline ends. The CDR3 length is 13 residues. The CDR3 coding sequence is TGTGCCAGCAGCCAACCACAGGGAAACACCATATATTTT. Translating it yields CASSQPQGNTIYF.

The chain joins TRBV19 to TRBJ1-6; D ambiguous. The germline gives CDR1 LNHDA, CDR2 SQIVND (reference sequence). V lost 3 bases and J lost 7, with 13 bases in between. The CDR3 sequence is 15 residues long. The CDR3 bases are TGTGCCAGTAGTATCATCCCAGGACGGAATTCACCCCTCCACTTT. This encodes CASSIIPGRNSPLHF.

Only one count was recorded for this clone. This sequence joins TRBV19 and TRBJ2-4; D is uncertain. CDR3 length: 13 amino acids. Trimming shortened V by 5 bases and J by 6 bases, and 11 bases separated the two germline ends. Germline assignment: CDR1 LNHDA and CDR2 SQIVND (reference sequence). CDR3 sequence: CASSPESGNIQYF. The CDR3 DNA reads TGTGCCAGTAGTCCGGAGTCAGGAAACATTCAGTACTTC.

This rearrangement joins TRBV5-4 to TRBJ2-1; D remains unclear. The CDR3 has 12 residues. V lost 0 bases, J lost 8 bases, and 6 bases lay in between. Germline V lookup: CDR1 SGHNT, CDR2 YYREEE (reference sequence). CDR3 sequence: CASSLVAYEQFF. CDR3 DNA: TGTGCCAGCAGCTTGGTAGCCTATGAGCAGTTCTTC.

The chain employs TRBV27 and TRBJ2-7; TRBD2 might be the D (7 bases). CDR1 MNHEY and CDR2 SMNVEV come from the germline V gene (reference sequence). This CDR3 contains 15 residues. Trimming removed 6 bases at V and 6 bases at J, with 21 bases between. The CDR3 DNA follows: TGTGCCAGCAGCTTCTCGGGGGGCGGGGAGTTCGAGCAGTACTTC. Translated: CASSFSGGGEFEQYF.

The chain joins TRBV7-7 to TRBJ2-1, with D unclear. CDR3 length equals 12 residues. Germline CDR1 reads SSHAT; CDR2 reads FNYEAQ (reference sequence). The chain's CDR3 is CARPERYNEQFF. The CDR3 region has the DNA TGTGCTAGACCCGAGAGATACAATGAGCAGTTCTTC.

This chain uses TRBV5-1 with TRBJ1-2; D is perhaps TRBD1 (6 bases). V lost 4 bases and J lost 6, with 16 bases in between. This CDR3 is 14 amino acids long. Germline CDR1 reads SGHRS; CDR2 reads YFSETQ. As DNA, the CDR3 is TGCGCCAGCAGCCGTGGGACAATTCTAGATGGCTACACCTTC. Translated, it gives CASSRGTILDGYTF.

This clone has only one observation. This rearrangement joins TRBV19 to TRBJ1-5; D call uncertain. The CDR3 has 14 amino acids. Germline V gene sequence: CDR1 LNHDA, CDR2 SQIVND (reference sequence). Trimming removed 7 bases from V and 0 bases from J, with 10 bases in between. CDR3 amino acids: CASTESPSNQPQHF. In nucleotides, the CDR3 is TGTGCCAGTACAGAATCCCCTAGCAATCAGCCCCAGCATTTT.

This chain links TRBV15 with TRBJ1-1; D call uncertain. Germline V gives CDR1 LNHNV, CDR2 YYDKDF (reference sequence). This CDR3 contains 13 residues. With 0 bases removed from V and 6 bases from J, the gap between germline ends came to 8 bases. The chain's CDR3 is CATSREGGAEAFF. CDR3 bases: TGTGCCACCAGCAGAGAAGGCGGGGCTGAAGCTTTCTTT.

The V gene is TRBV7-2, the J gene TRBJ1-2; D remains unclear. CDR3 length: 14 amino acids. Trimming cost V 5 bases and J 4 bases, with 14 bases left between them. From germline, CDR1 is SGHTA and CDR2 FQGNSA. The CDR3, as DNA: TGTGCCAGCAGCCCCCGGACGGGTGTCTATGGCTACACCTTC. Its protein is CASSPRTGVYGYTF.

This clone was counted only a few times. This chain joins TRBV20-1 and TRBJ1-2; 7 positions agree with TRBD1. After removal of 2 bases from V and 6 bases from J, the junction contained 0 bases not matched to a gene. This CDR3 has 11 residues. Per germline, CDR1 DFQATT and CDR2 SNEGSKA (reference sequence). The CDR3 DNA follows: TGCAGTGCTAGACAGGGGGATGGCTACACCTTC. Protein: CSARQGDGYTF.

There are a few counts of this clone. The chain uses TRBV5-1 and TRBJ2-1; a possible D gene is TRBD1 (5 bases). The V end lost 0 bases, the J end lost 7 bases, and 17 bases lay between the germline ends. The CDR3 spans 16 residues. The V gene's germline CDR1 is SGHRS and CDR2 YFSETQ. CDR3 protein: CASSLAQGRGWNEQFF. The CDR3 DNA reads as TGCGCCAGCAGCTTGGCCCAGGGAAGGGGTTGGAATGAGCAGTTCTTC.

This clone was seen more than once but under ten times. The chain combines TRBV28 with TRBJ2-2; D tentatively reads TRBD1 or TRBD2 (5 bases each). V lost 11 bases and J lost 0, with 10 bases in between. Germline CDR1 MDHEN, CDR2 SYDVKM. CDR3 size: 13 residues. The CDR3 loop is CAGGTSNTGELFF. Here the CDR3 DNA reads TGTGCCGGGGGTACCTCGAACACCGGGGAGCTGTTTTTT.

This chain uses TRBV12-3 or TRBV12-4 with TRBJ1-1; D remains ambiguous. The CDR3 spans 13 residues. Trimming shortened V by 3 bases and J by 7 bases, and 12 bases separated the two germline ends. CDR3 sequence (DNA): TGTGCCAGCAGTTTGCGTGGGCAGATTGAAGCTTTCTTT. Translated: CASSLRGQIEAFF.

The chain recombines TRBV7-3 with TRBJ2-1; D not certain. The CDR3 covers 12 residues. Germline CDR1 and CDR2: SGHTA and FQGTGA. V lost 5 bases to trimming and J lost 10 bases, with 12 bases between them. CDR3 coding DNA: TGTGCCAGCAGCCCGGTCGGGCGGGAGCAGTTCTTC. Its protein product is CASSPVGREQFF.

The chain is built from TRBV4-1 and TRBJ2-7, with 9 bases identical to TRBD1. Germline-derived CDR1 and CDR2 are MGHRA and YSYEKL. J was trimmed by 5 bases and V by 2 bases; bases with no gene match: 4. CDR3 length equals 14 residues. As DNA, the CDR3 is TGCGCCAGCAGCCAATTGACAGGGGGAGACGAGCAGTACTTC. As protein: CASSQLTGGDEQYF.

The chain carries TRBV7-3 and TRBJ2-2, with D unclear. Trimming cost V 8 bases and J 5 bases, with 12 bases left between them. From germline, CDR1 is SGHTA and CDR2 FQGTGA. CDR3 length: 13 amino acids. The CDR3 is CASGSTMTGELFF. The CDR3 nucleotides are TGTGCCAGCGGTAGTACTATGACCGGGGAGCTGTTTTTT. Full variable domain (remainder filled in from reference TRBV7-3 and TRBJ2-2): GAGVSQTPSNKVTEKGKYVELRCDPISGHTALYWYRQSLGQGPEFLIYFQGTGAADDSGLPNDRFFAVRPEGSVSTLKIQRTERGDSAVYLCASGSTMTGELFFGEGSRLTVL.

This sequence joins TRBV9 and TRBJ1-2, with a possible D match to TRBD1 (6 bases). Germline values: CDR1 SGDLS, CDR2 YYNGEE. CDR3 size: 15 residues. V was shortened by 4 bases and J by 1 base, with 14 bases between the two germline ends. CDR3 sequence reads: CASSRQQDSNYGYTF. DNA of the CDR3: TGTGCCAGCAGCCGACAACAGGACAGTAACTATGGCTACACCTTC.

The V gene is TRBV7-8, the J gene TRBJ2-7; TRBD2 matches 7 bases. The CDR3 sequence is 18 residues long. Germline-derived CDR1 and CDR2 are SGHVS and FQNEAQ. The V segment lost 4 bases and the J segment 4 bases; nucleotides outside the gene matches: 19. CDR3 protein: CASSSNFGRGLPFYEQYF. The CDR3 DNA is TGTGCCAGCAGCTCTAACTTCGGACGGGGACTACCCTTTTACGAGCAGTACTTC.

This clone came up a few times. The chain carries TRBV24-1 and TRBJ2-2, with 7 positions matching TRBD2. With V trimmed by 4 bases and J by 3 bases, 7 bases remained unmatched. The CDR3 spans 16 residues. CDR1 and CDR2 (germline): KGHDR, SFDVKD. CDR3 loop: CATSDHGLGHTGELFF. The CDR3 nucleotides are TGTGCCACCAGTGACCACGGACTAGGGCACACCGGGGAGCTGTTTTTT.

The CDR3 loop is CASRFRGGANVLTF. The CDR3 bases are TGTGCCAGCAGATTCAGGGGTGGGGCCAACGTCCTGACTTTC. The chain uses TRBV7-8 and TRBJ2-6; D perhaps matches TRBD1 (6 bases). From germline, CDR1 is SGHVS and CDR2 FQNEAQ. This CDR3 has 14 amino acids. V lost 6 bases to trimming and J lost 3 bases, with 9 bases between them.

This clone showed up just a few times. The gene calls are TRBV7-2 and TRBJ2-7; 11 bases match TRBD2. The CDR3 extends over 17 amino acids. Germline CDR1 SGHTA, CDR2 FQGNSA. The junction had 10 bases not matched to a gene; V was cut back by 1 base and J by 5 bases. The CDR3 coding sequence is TGTGCCAGCAGCTTAGGTAGCGGGAGGGCCGCCCGGAACGAGCAGTACTTC. Amino acid sequence: CASSLGSGRAARNEQYF.